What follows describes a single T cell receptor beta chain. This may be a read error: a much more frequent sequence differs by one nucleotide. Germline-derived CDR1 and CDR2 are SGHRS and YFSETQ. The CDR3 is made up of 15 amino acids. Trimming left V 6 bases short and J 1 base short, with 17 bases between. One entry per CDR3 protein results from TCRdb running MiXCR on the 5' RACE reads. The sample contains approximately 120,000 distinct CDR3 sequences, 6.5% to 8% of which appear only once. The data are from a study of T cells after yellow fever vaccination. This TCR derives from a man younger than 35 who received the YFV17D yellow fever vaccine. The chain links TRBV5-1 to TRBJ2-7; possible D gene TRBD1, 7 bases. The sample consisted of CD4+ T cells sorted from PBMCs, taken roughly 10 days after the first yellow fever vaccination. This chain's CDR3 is CASKGAGHASYEQYF. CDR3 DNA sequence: TGCGCCAGCAAGGGGGCGGGACACGCATCCTACGAGCAGTACTTC.